The 18 T cell receptor beta chains below come from one sample, sequenced in a study of cytomegalovirus exposure and HLA in healthy donors. Primers included in the PCR were 60 Vbeta and 13 Jbeta primers. The repertoire was sequenced with immunoSEQ multiplex PCR; TCRdb's copy has only in-frame clones and lacks some. Among 95,000 to 150,000 clones listed, 75% were seen once. The sample consisted of PBMCs. These receptors were taken from a woman in her thirties or forties in good health and CMV-seropositive.

The chain carries TRBV30 and TRBJ1-1; D might be TRBD1 (5 bases). V lost 4 bases and J 0 bases, leaving 9 bases between the germline ends. CDR3 length equals 13 residues. Germline loops: CDR1 GTSNPN, CDR2 SVGIG (reference sequence). CDR3: CAWIGHLNTEAFF. The CDR3 bases are TGTGCCTGGATAGGACACCTGAACACTGAAGCTTTCTTT.

The rearrangement uses TRBV5-1 and TRBJ2-1; 9 positions match TRBD2. CDR1 and CDR2 (germline): SGHRS, YFSETQ. With 1 base clipped from V and 5 bases from J, the junction kept 4 bases outside the gene matches. The CDR3 consists of 15 residues. The CDR3 is CASSLLVAGDNEQFF. The CDR3 DNA reads TGCGCCAGCAGCTTGTTGGTAGCGGGAGACAATGAGCAGTTCTTC.

This CDR3 reads CASSRDTYYGYTF. The CDR3 bases are TGTGCCAGCAGCCGGGACACCTACTATGGCTACACCTTC. V is TRBV27 and J is TRBJ1-2; D possibly corresponds to TRBD1 (6 bases). V was clipped by 6 bases and J by 3 bases, with 11 bases between them. The CDR3 has 13 residues. Germline values: CDR1 MNHEY, CDR2 SMNVEV (reference sequence).

This clone was found a few times. V gene TRBV11-1 combines with J gene TRBJ1-6; 7 bases fit TRBD1. Germline V CDR1 and CDR2: SGHAT, FQDESV (reference sequence). The CDR3 runs to 17 residues. V shed 3 bases, J shed 6 bases, and the junction held 11 bases outside the gene matches. Here the CDR3 DNA reads TGTGCCAGCAGCTTGGACTTAGGGACAGACCTTAATTCACCCCTCCACTTT. Residues: CASSLDLGTDLNSPLHF.

This clone was observed once. The chain couples TRBV6-5 to TRBJ2-7; TRBD2 might be the D (6 bases). Germline loops: CDR1 MNHEY, CDR2 SVGAGI. With 2 bases removed from V and 3 bases from J, the gap between germline ends came to 11 bases. There are 14 residues in the CDR3. CDR3 bases: TGTGCCAGCAGTTACGGTAGCGGAGACTACGAGCAGTACTTC. Amino acid sequence: CASSYGSGDYEQYF.

The chain has TRBV30 and TRBJ1-1; tentative D call: TRBD1 (6 bases). Germline lookup yields CDR1 GTSNPN and CDR2 SVGIG (reference sequence). This CDR3 is built from 13 residues. V was shortened by 0 bases and J by 5 bases, with 10 bases between the two germline ends. The DNA of the CDR3 is TGTGCCTGGAGTGTTACAGGGCTTACTGAAGCTTTCTTT. Translation: CAWSVTGLTEAFF.

The rearrangement links TRBV7-3 to TRBJ1-1; D is perhaps TRBD1 (6 bases). Germline values: CDR1 SGHTA, CDR2 FQGTGA. V lost 1 base and J 1 base, leaving 7 bases between the germline ends. The CDR3 sequence is 14 residues long. The CDR3 is CASSLKGGNTEAFF. CDR3 bases: TGTGCCAGCAGCTTAAAAGGGGGGAACACTGAAGCTTTCTTT.

CDR3 coding DNA: TGTGCCAGCAGCGCAGTGCCTCGGACTCAAACCTCCTACGAGCAGTACTTC. As protein: CASSAVPRTQTSYEQYF. The chain links TRBV7-8 to TRBJ2-7; tentatively, D is TRBD2 (5 bases). CDR3 length: 17 amino acids. Germline V gene data show CDR1 as SGHVS and CDR2 as FQNEAQ. The ends were cut back, 5 bases at V and 0 bases at J, with 20 bases in the middle.

The rearrangement uses TRBV7-2 and TRBJ1-6; possible D gene TRBD1, 5 bases. Per the germline V gene, CDR1 is SGHTA and CDR2 is FQGNSA. The CDR3 has 13 amino acids. Trimming cost V 5 bases and J 8 bases, with 10 bases left between them. CDR3 region: CASSPGGDSPLHF. CDR3 in DNA: TGTGCCAGCAGCCCGGGGGGAGATTCACCCCTCCACTTT.

The CDR3 DNA reads as TGTGCCAGTAGGAGACAGGGGAGCGGTGAGGGGAACGGGGAGCTGTTTTTT. As protein: CASRRQGSGEGNGELFF. The chain employs TRBV19 and TRBJ2-2; 8 nucleotides agree with TRBD1. Germline CDR1 LNHDA, CDR2 SQIVND (reference sequence). Trimming cost V 6 bases and J 7 bases; bases outside gene matches: 16. This CDR3 has 17 amino acids.

A single count supports this clone. V gene TRBV15 combines with J gene TRBJ1-3, with D tentatively TRBD1 (5 bases). Trimming removed 0 bases from V and 4 bases from J, with 10 bases in between. CDR1 LNHNV and CDR2 YYDKDF come from the germline V gene (reference sequence). The CDR3 is 15 amino acids. The CDR3 DNA is TGTGCCACCAGCAGAGATAAAGGGGTCGGAAACACCATATATTTT. It encodes CATSRDKGVGNTIYF.

The rearrangement uses TRBV2 and TRBJ2-3, with 7 nucleotides matching TRBD2. The germline CDR1 and CDR2 sequences are SNHLY and FYNNEI. Unmatched junction bases numbered 2, after V lost 8 bases and J lost 0 bases. The CDR3 covers 13 residues. CDR3 amino acids: CASSGGSTDTQYF. The CDR3 DNA sequence: TGTGCCAGCTCGGGGGGTAGCACAGATACGCAGTATTTT.

This clone was observed a handful of times. The rearrangement links TRBV28 to TRBJ1-3, with D unclear. Germline loops: CDR1 MDHEN, CDR2 SYDVKM. V was shortened by 6 bases and J by 4 bases, with 10 bases between the two germline ends. The CDR3 is made up of 13 amino acids. CDR3 region: CASRRGSGNTIYF. The CDR3 nucleotides are TGTGCCAGCAGGCGGGGTAGCGGAAACACCATATATTTT.

The chain is built from TRBV7-9 and TRBJ1-2; D is ambiguous. CDR1 is SEHNR, CDR2 FQNEAQ, per germline (reference sequence). With 1 base removed from V and 0 bases from J, the gap between germline ends came to 9 bases. The CDR3 sequence is 15 residues long. The CDR3 nucleotides are TGTGCCAGCAGCTTAGGAGCAGGAACTAACTATGGCTACACCTTC. Amino acid sequence: CASSLGAGTNYGYTF. Combining the CDR3 with reference TRBV7-9 and TRBJ1-2 gives the whole variable domain DTGVSQNPRHKITKRGQNVTFRCDPISEHNRLYWYRQTLGQGPEFLTYFQNEAQLEKSRLLSDRFSAERPKGSFSTLEIQRTEQGDSAMYLCASSLGAGTNYGYTFGSGTRLTVV.

This rearrangement joins TRBV7-8 to TRBJ1-1, with 7 bases that match TRBD1. With 7 bases clipped from V and 0 bases from J, the junction kept 5 bases outside the gene matches. CDR3 length equals 14 residues. CDR1 and CDR2 (germline): SGHVS, FQNEAQ. The CDR3 sequence: CASIGTELNTEAFF. The CDR3 DNA is TGTGCCAGCATCGGGACAGAGCTGAACACTGAAGCTTTCTTT.

The chain carries TRBV19 and TRBJ2-7; 8 positions match TRBD1. The CDR3 loop spans 13 amino acids. Trimming at V came to 4 bases and at J to 2 bases, leaving 1 base not matched to a gene. The germline gives CDR1 LNHDA, CDR2 SQIVND (reference sequence). The CDR3 DNA reads TGTGCCAGTAGTACGACAGGGGCCTACGAGCAGTACTTC. Residues: CASSTTGAYEQYF.

The CDR3 sequence is CASSYSAGMAGYTF. The DNA of the CDR3 is TGTGCCAGCAGTTATTCGGCAGGGATGGCTGGCTACACCTTC. The chain recombines TRBV6-5 with TRBJ1-2; a weak D match, TRBD1 (5 bases). Germline V lookup: CDR1 MNHEY, CDR2 SVGAGI. The CDR3 is made up of 14 amino acids. Trimming took 3 bases from V and 7 from J, leaving 15 bases between them.

The V gene is TRBV7-8, the J gene TRBJ2-1; TRBD2 matches at 12 bases. Germline V gene data show CDR1 as SGHVS and CDR2 as FQNEAQ. There are 21 residues in the CDR3. V trimming: 1 base; J trimming: 0 bases; junction bases outside the gene matches: 13. CDR3 amino acids: CASSLVWRTSGINSSYNEQFF. The CDR3 DNA is TGTGCCAGCAGCTTAGTCTGGCGGACTAGCGGGATTAATAGCTCCTACAATGAGCAGTTCTTC. Full variable domain (outside the CDR3, taken from reference TRBV7-8 and TRBJ2-1): GAGVSQSPRYKVAKRGQDVALRCDPISGHVSLFWYQQALGQGPEFLTYFQNEAQLDKSGLPSDRFFAERPEGSVSTLKIQRTQQEDSAVYLCASSLVWRTSGINSSYNEQFFGPGTRLTVL.